Below are 27 T cell receptor beta chains sequenced from a single sample in a study of blood T cell repertoires in COVID-19. Sequencing was performed with immunoSEQ multiplex PCR; in TCRdb, only in-frame clones are kept and a portion is missing. The repertoire holds just over 150,000 clones, with over 80% as singletons. The sequenced sample consisted of peripheral blood. Source of these receptors: a man aged 30 to 45 with COVID-19, enrolled during active disease.

The chain recombines TRBV6-2 or TRBV6-3 with TRBJ1-2, with D maybe TRBD1 (5 bases). Trimming took 3 bases from V and 4 from J, leaving 9 bases between them. CDR3 length: 13 residues. The germline V gene encodes CDR1 MNHEY and CDR2 SVGEGT. The CDR3 loop reads CASSYLGPYGYTF. The CDR3 DNA reads TGTGCCAGCAGTTATCTGGGGCCCTATGGCTACACCTTC.

J is TRBJ2-1 and V is TRBV7-8; perhaps TRBD1 as D (6 bases). V lost 1 base and J lost 14, with 21 bases in between. This CDR3 is 15 amino acids long. Germline CDR1 is SGHVS and CDR2 is FQNEAQ. The CDR3 coding sequence is TGTGCCAGCAGCTTAGATGTGGTGGGACACCGAGGGGAGTTCTTC. It encodes CASSLDVVGHRGEFF.

The V and J genes are TRBV19 and TRBJ2-1; 10 nucleotides line up with TRBD2. V was pared by 6 bases and J by 4 bases, with 12 bases of the junction left unmatched. The CDR3 is 17 residues long. The germline V gene has CDR1 LNHDA and CDR2 SQIVND (reference sequence). The CDR3 sequence is CASRLTTLAGVYNEQFF. The CDR3 DNA reads TGTGCCAGTAGGCTAACCACCCTAGCGGGAGTTTACAATGAGCAGTTCTTC.

The rearrangement uses TRBV24-1 and TRBJ2-2, with D tentatively TRBD1 (6 bases). The CDR3 runs to 14 residues. CDR1 and CDR2 (germline): KGHDR, SFDVKD. V lost 4 bases, J lost 3 bases, and 8 bases lay in between. The DNA of the CDR3 is TGTGCCACCAGTGACGCAGGGGACACCGGGGAGCTGTTTTTT. Its protein is CATSDAGDTGELFF.

The chain is built from TRBV29-1 and TRBJ1-4, with 7 bases fitting TRBD1. CDR3 length equals 15 residues. Germline V gives CDR1 SQVTM, CDR2 ANQGSEA. J was trimmed by 4 bases and V by 5 bases; bases with no gene match: 10. CDR3 amino acids: CSVHEGGAGNEKLFF. As DNA, the CDR3 is TGCAGCGTTCACGAAGGGGGCGCGGGTAATGAAAAACTGTTTTTT.

The chain carries TRBV4-3 and TRBJ2-2; 14 bases map to TRBD2. Germline loops: CDR1 LGHNA, CDR2 YSLEER. Trimming at V came to 4 bases and at J to 7 bases, leaving 14 bases not matched to a gene. The CDR3 length is 19 residues. In nucleotides, the CDR3 is TGCGCCAGCAGCCCACCTACGACTAGCGGGAGGGCCCTGGGCGGGGAGCTGTTTTTT. It yields the protein CASSPPTTSGRALGGELFF.

J is TRBJ1-2 and V is TRBV12-3 or TRBV12-4; 9 nucleotides agree with TRBD1. The CDR3 has 13 residues. Trimming at V came to 5 bases and at J to 10 bases, leaving 8 bases not matched to a gene. CDR3 nucleotide sequence: TGTGCCAGCAGTACCGGGACAGGGATCTCCTACACCTTC. It translates to CASSTGTGISYTF.

The V and J genes are TRBV5-1 and TRBJ2-5, with 9 bases matching TRBD2. The CDR3 spans 17 residues. V lost 4 bases, J lost 4 bases, and 14 bases stayed unmatched. CDR1 is SGHRS, CDR2 YFSETQ, per germline. For the CDR3, the DNA is TGCGCCAGCAGCGGGGGGCTAGCGGGAACTTTAATAGAGACCCAGTACTTC. Translation: CASSGGLAGTLIETQYF.

The chain has TRBV19 and TRBJ1-4; D uncertain. The CDR3 is 14 residues long. V was cut by 3 bases and J by 7 bases, with 12 bases left in between. CDR1 LNHDA and CDR2 SQIVND come from the germline V gene (reference sequence). For the CDR3, the DNA is TGTGCCAGTAGTATTCCTCCCGGGAGTGAAAAACTGTTTTTT. Its protein is CASSIPPGSEKLFF. Full variable domain (outside the CDR3, taken from reference TRBV19 and TRBJ1-4): DGGITQSPKYLFRKEGQNVTLSCEQNLNHDAMYWYRQDPGQGLRLIYYSQIVNDFQKGDIAEGYSVSREKKESFPLTVTSAQKNPTAFYLCASSIPPGSEKLFFGSGTQLSVL.

The V and J genes are TRBV5-6 and TRBJ1-5, with D hard to call. CDR3 size: 14 residues. Germline V gene lookup returns CDR1 SGHDT and CDR2 YYEEEE. Trimming took off 8 bases at V and 5 bases at J, with 17 bases between the two ends. CDR3 residues: CASQLGGFDQPQHF. CDR3 sequence (DNA): TGTGCCAGTCAACTGGGAGGGTTTGATCAGCCCCAGCATTTT.

The chain uses TRBV28 and TRBJ2-3; 8 bases line up with TRBD1. Germline values: CDR1 MDHEN, CDR2 SYDVKM. V gave up 6 bases and J gave up 0 bases; unmatched junction bases: 2. CDR3 length: 14 amino acids. The CDR3 bases are TGTGCCAGCAGGACAGGGGATAGCACAGATACGCAGTATTTT. It is translated as CASRTGDSTDTQYF.

The gene calls are TRBV5-4 and TRBJ2-5; 7 nucleotides match TRBD2. The V and J ends lost 3 bases and 5 bases, in that order; junction bases with no gene match: 7. Germline V gene data show CDR1 as SGHNT and CDR2 as YYREEE (reference sequence). The CDR3 loop spans 14 amino acids. The CDR3 region is CASSYAGEGETQYF. The DNA of the CDR3 is TGTGCCAGCAGCTATGCGGGAGAGGGGGAGACCCAGTACTTC.

The chain employs TRBV7-2 and TRBJ2-5; 11 bases line up with TRBD2. The V gene end was trimmed by 5 bases and the J gene end by 1 base; junction bases not matched to a gene: 3. Germline assignment: CDR1 SGHTA and CDR2 FQGNSA. The CDR3 has 15 amino acids. CDR3 protein: CASSVSGGGQETQYF. The DNA of the CDR3 is TGTGCCAGCAGCGTTAGCGGGGGGGGCCAAGAGACCCAGTACTTC.

This clone was found a few times. J is TRBJ1-1 and V is TRBV18; 8 bases line up with TRBD1. Germline CDR1 KGHSH, CDR2 LQKENI. The CDR3 spans 13 residues. The junction had 6 bases not matched to a gene; V was cut back by 6 bases and J by 6 bases. In DNA, the CDR3 is TGTGCCAGCTCTTTGGACAGGGAGGCTGAAGCTTTCTTT. Translation: CASSLDREAEAFF.

The rearrangement joins TRBV2 to TRBJ2-7; 8 nucleotides line up with TRBD1. V shed 10 bases, J shed 2 bases, and the junction held 4 bases outside the gene matches. Germline values: CDR1 SNHLY, CDR2 FYNNEI. This CDR3 has 12 amino acids. CDR3 nucleotides: TGTGCCACTCGGACAGGGACCTACGAGCAGTACTTC. Amino acids: CATRTGTYEQYF.

The V call is TRBV7-3, the J call TRBJ2-1; 13 positions match TRBD2. Germline V lookup: CDR1 SGHTA, CDR2 FQGTGA. The CDR3 has 16 amino acids. Losses at the gene ends were 5 bases for V and 4 bases for J; bases not matched to a gene: 5. CDR3 sequence: CASSGGTSGTYNEQFF. The CDR3 DNA sequence: TGTGCCAGCAGCGGGGGGACTAGCGGGACTTACAATGAGCAGTTCTTC.

The chain joins TRBV27 to TRBJ2-7; the match to TRBD1 covers 8 bases. V shed 6 bases, J shed 6 bases, and the junction held 7 bases outside the gene matches. This CDR3 is built from 13 residues. Germline V gene lookup returns CDR1 MNHEY and CDR2 SMNVEV (reference sequence). CDR3 region: CASRPQGAREQYF. DNA for the CDR3: TGTGCCAGCAGGCCTCAGGGGGCGCGCGAGCAGTACTTC.

This clone was detected only once. The chain employs TRBV27 and TRBJ1-5, with TRBD1 as a possible D gene (6 bases). V was cut by 4 bases and J by 3 bases, with 10 bases left in between. The CDR3 consists of 14 residues. Germline assignment: CDR1 MNHEY and CDR2 SMNVEV (reference sequence). CDR3 loop: CASSYRGTNQPQHF. The CDR3 DNA is TGTGCCAGCAGTTATAGGGGGACCAATCAGCCCCAGCATTTT.

This clone was counted between two and nine times. The chain joins TRBV10-3 to TRBJ2-3, with 12 bases aligning to TRBD2. The V segment lost 5 bases and the J segment 2 bases; nucleotides outside the gene matches: 11. Germline values: CDR1 ENHRY, CDR2 SYGVKD. The CDR3 totals 18 residues. DNA of the CDR3: TGTGCCATCAGTCAAATGAGAAGACTAGCGGGGGTCACAGATACGCAGTATTTT. It encodes CAISQMRRLAGVTDTQYF.

This chain joins TRBV5-1 and TRBJ2-5; a weak D match, TRBD2 (5 bases). CDR1 is SGHRS, CDR2 YFSETQ, per germline. The CDR3 is 14 amino acids. V shed 4 bases and J shed 3 bases, with 13 bases lying between them. The CDR3 region is CASSPSQREETQYF. DNA for the CDR3: TGCGCCAGCAGCCCCAGTCAGAGGGAAGAGACCCAGTACTTC.

The rearrangement links TRBV4-2 to TRBJ2-1; D gene unclear. The germline V gene has CDR1 LGHNA and CDR2 YNFKEQ. V was pared by 1 base and J by 1 base, with 11 bases between. This CDR3 comprises 16 residues. CDR3 region: CASSQALPYSYNEQFF. In DNA, the CDR3 is TGTGCCAGCAGCCAAGCCCTACCGTATTCCTACAATGAGCAGTTCTTC.

In DNA form, the CDR3 reads TGTGCCAGCAGTTTTCAGGTAGGGGATCCCCACGAGCAGTACTTC. It is translated as CASSFQVGDPHEQYF. The chain links TRBV27 to TRBJ2-7; TRBD1 might be the D (5 bases). CDR1 and CDR2 from the germline V gene are MNHEY and SMNVEV (reference sequence). V gave up 3 bases and J gave up 5 bases, with 17 bases separating them. The CDR3 sequence is 15 residues long.

This clone was observed many times. The chain uses TRBV27 and TRBJ2-3; 8 nucleotides match TRBD1. Looked up from germline, CDR1 is MNHEY and CDR2 is SMNVEV (reference sequence). The length of the CDR3 is 14 residues. V shed 2 bases, J shed 6 bases, and the junction held 4 bases outside the gene matches. CDR3 loop: CASSLRQGADTQYF. For the CDR3, the DNA is TGTGCCAGCAGTTTAAGGCAGGGGGCCGATACGCAGTATTTT.

The rearrangement uses TRBV10-3 and TRBJ1-2; 9 bases are shared with TRBD1. The CDR3 loop spans 16 amino acids. J was trimmed by 1 base and V by 3 bases; bases with no gene match: 6. Germline CDR1 reads ENHRY; CDR2 reads SYGVKD. The DNA for the CDR3 is TGTGCCATCAGTGAAACAGGGGGCGCAGGTAACTATGGCTACACCTTC. Translating it yields CAISETGGAGNYGYTF.

V gene TRBV7-9 combines with J gene TRBJ2-7, with D tentatively TRBD1 (6 bases). Germline values: CDR1 SEHNR, CDR2 FQNEAQ (reference sequence). With 11 bases removed from V and 0 bases from J, the gap between germline ends came to 23 bases. This CDR3 is 16 amino acids long. The CDR3 loop reads CAGPKEGDIISYEQYF. The CDR3 nucleotides are TGTGCCGGACCCAAAGAGGGGGACATTATCTCCTACGAGCAGTACTTC.

The chain carries TRBV7-6 and TRBJ2-5; maybe TRBD1 (6 bases). The CDR3 is 16 residues long. Trimming left V 2 bases short and J 4 bases short, with 17 bases between. Germline loops: CDR1 SGHVS, CDR2 FNYEAQ. CDR3: CASSLRQAFQGETQYF. Here the CDR3 DNA reads TGTGCCAGCAGCTTAAGACAGGCTTTTCAGGGAGAGACCCAGTACTTC.

The rearrangement uses TRBV6-5 and TRBJ1-5; D perhaps matches TRBD1 (6 bases). This CDR3 has 14 amino acids. Trimming shortened V by 2 bases and J by 8 bases, and 13 bases separated the two germline ends. CDR1 and CDR2 from the germline V gene are MNHEY and SVGAGI. In nucleotides, the CDR3 is TGTGCCAGCAGTTACGAGGGGGTGGGGGAGCCCCAGCATTTT. This encodes CASSYEGVGEPQHF.